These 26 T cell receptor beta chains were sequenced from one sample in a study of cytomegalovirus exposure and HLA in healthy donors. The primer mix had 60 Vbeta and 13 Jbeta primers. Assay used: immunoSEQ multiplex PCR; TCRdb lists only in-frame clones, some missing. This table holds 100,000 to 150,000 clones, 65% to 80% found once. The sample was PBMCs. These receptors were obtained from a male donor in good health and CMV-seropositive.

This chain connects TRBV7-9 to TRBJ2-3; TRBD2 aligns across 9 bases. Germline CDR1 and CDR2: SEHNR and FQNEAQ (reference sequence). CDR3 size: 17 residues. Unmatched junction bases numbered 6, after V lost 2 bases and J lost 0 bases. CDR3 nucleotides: TGTGCCAGCAGCTTACCCTCGACTAGCGGAAGCACAGATACGCAGTATTTT. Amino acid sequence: CASSLPSTSGSTDTQYF.

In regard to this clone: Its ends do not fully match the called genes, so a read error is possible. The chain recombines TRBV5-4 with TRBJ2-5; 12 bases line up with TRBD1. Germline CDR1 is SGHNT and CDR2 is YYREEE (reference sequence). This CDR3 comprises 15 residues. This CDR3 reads CAGSLGTGGSETQYF. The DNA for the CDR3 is TGTGCCGGCAGCTTGGGGACAGGGGGCTCAGAGACCCAGTACTTC.

The CDR3 loop reads CASSAPVGGQDYEQYF. The CDR3 bases are TGTGCCAGCAGTGCCCCCGTTGGGGGACAGGACTACGAGCAGTACTTC. V is TRBV6-1 and J is TRBJ2-7; 8 nucleotides agree with TRBD1. The V gene end was trimmed by 4 bases and the J gene end by 3 bases; junction bases not matched to a gene: 11. Germline CDR1 MNHNS, CDR2 SASEGT. The CDR3 consists of 16 residues.

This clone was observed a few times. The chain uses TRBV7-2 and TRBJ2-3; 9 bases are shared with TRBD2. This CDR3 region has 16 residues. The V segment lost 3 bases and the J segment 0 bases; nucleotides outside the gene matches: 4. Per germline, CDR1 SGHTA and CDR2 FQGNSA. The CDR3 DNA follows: TGTGCCAGCAGCTTCCGCGGGGGGGAGAGCACAGATACGCAGTATTTT. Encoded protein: CASSFRGGESTDTQYF. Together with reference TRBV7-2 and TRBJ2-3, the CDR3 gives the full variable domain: GAGVSQSPSNKVTEKGKDVELRCDPISGHTALYWYRQSLGQGLEFLIYFQGNSAPDKSGLPSDRFSAERTGGSVSTLTIQRTQQEDSAVYLCASSFRGGESTDTQYFGPGTRLTVL.

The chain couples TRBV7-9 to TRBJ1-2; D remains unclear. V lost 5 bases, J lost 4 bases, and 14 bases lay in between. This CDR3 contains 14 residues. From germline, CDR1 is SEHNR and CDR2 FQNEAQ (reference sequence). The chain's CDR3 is CASSPSSGGYGYTF. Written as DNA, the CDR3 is TGTGCCAGCAGCCCTTCTTCAGGAGGCTATGGCTACACCTTC.

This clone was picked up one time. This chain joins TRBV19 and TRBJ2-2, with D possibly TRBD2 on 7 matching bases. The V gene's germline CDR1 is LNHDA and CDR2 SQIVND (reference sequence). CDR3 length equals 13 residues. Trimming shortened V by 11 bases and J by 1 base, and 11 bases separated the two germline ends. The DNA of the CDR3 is TGTGCCGGGGGGGGGCTGAACACCGGGGAGCTGTTTTTT. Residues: CAGGGLNTGELFF.

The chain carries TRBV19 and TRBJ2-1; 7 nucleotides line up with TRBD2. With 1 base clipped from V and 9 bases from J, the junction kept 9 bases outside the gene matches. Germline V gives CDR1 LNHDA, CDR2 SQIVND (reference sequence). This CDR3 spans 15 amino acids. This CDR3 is CASSIVQAGYVEQFF. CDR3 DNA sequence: TGTGCCAGTAGTATAGTTCAAGCGGGATACGTTGAGCAGTTCTTC.

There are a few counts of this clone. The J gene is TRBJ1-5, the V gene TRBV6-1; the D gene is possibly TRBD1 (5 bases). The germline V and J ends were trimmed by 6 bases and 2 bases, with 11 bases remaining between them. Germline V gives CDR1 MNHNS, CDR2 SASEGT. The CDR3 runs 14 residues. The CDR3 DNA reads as TGTGCCAGCAGGCCCGCCAGGGGCAATCAGCCCCAGCATTTT. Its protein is CASRPARGNQPQHF.

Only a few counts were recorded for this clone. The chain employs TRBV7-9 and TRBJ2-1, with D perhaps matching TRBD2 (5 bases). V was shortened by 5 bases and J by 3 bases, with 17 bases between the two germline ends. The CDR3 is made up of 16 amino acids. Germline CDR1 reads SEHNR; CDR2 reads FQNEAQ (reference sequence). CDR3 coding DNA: TGTGCCAGCAGCCTTTGGCCGGACTCATACTACAATGAGCAGTTCTTC. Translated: CASSLWPDSYYNEQFF.

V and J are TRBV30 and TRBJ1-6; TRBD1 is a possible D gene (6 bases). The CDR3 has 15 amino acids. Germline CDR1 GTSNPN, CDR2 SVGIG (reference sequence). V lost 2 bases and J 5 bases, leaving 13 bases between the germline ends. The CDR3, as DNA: TGTGCCTGGAGTACCAACAGGGCCCATAATTCACCCCTCCACTTT. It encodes CAWSTNRAHNSPLHF.

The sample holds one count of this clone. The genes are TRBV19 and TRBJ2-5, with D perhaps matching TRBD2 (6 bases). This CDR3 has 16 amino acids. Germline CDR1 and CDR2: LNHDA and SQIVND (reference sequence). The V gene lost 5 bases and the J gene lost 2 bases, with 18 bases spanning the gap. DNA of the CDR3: TGTGCCAGTAGTGCCGAATTGACTAGTCTTCAAGAGACCCAGTACTTC. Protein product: CASSAELTSLQETQYF. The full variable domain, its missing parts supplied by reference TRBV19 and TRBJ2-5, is DGGITQSPKYLFRKEGQNVTLSCEQNLNHDAMYWYRQDPGQGLRLIYYSQIVNDFQKGDIAEGYSVSREKKESFPLTVTSAQKNPTAFYLCASSAELTSLQETQYFGPGTRLLVL.

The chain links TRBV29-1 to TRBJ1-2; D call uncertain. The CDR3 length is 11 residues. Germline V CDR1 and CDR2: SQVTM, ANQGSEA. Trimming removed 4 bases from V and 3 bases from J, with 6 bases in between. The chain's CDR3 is CSVGPDYGYTF. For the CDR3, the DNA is TGCAGCGTTGGTCCAGACTATGGCTACACCTTC.

CDR3 sequence (DNA): TGTGCCACCAGCAGAGACGGGGGGGCCGGGACAGATACGCAGTATTTT. Translated: CATSRDGGAGTDTQYF. The J gene is TRBJ2-3, the V gene TRBV15; TRBD2 agrees at 8 bases. The CDR3 has 16 residues. The V and J ends lost 0 bases and 3 bases, in that order; junction bases with no gene match: 5. CDR1 and CDR2 from the germline V gene are LNHNV and YYDKDF (reference sequence).

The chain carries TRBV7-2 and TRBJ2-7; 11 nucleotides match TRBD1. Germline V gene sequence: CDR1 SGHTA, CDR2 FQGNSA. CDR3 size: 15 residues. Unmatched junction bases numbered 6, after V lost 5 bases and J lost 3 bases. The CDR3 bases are TGTGCCAGCAGCCCCGCGGGGACAGGGGGCTACGAGCAGTACTTC. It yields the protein CASSPAGTGGYEQYF.

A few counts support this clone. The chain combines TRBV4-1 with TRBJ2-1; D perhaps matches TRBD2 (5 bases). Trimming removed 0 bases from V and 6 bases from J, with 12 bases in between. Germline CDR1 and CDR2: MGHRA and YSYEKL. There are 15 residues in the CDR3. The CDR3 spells CASSQEGVSRNEQFF. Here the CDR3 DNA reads TGCGCCAGCAGCCAAGAGGGAGTTAGCCGCAATGAGCAGTTCTTC.

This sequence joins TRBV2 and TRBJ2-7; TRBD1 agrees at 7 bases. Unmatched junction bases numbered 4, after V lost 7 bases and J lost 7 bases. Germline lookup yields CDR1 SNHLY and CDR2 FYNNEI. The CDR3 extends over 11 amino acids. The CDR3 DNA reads TGTGCCAGCAACAGGGGCTCGGAGCAGTACTTC. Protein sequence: CASNRGSEQYF.

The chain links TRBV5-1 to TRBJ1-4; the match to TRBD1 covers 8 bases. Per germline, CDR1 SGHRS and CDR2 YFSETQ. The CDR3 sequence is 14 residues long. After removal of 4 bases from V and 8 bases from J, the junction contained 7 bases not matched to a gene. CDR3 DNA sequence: TGCGCCAGCAGCCAGGACAGGGTGAAGGAAAAACTGTTTTTT. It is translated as CASSQDRVKEKLFF.

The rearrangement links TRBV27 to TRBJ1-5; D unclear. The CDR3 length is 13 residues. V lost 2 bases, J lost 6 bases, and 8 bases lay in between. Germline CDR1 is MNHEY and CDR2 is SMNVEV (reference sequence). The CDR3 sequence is CASSLRVGQPQHF. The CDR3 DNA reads TGTGCCAGCAGTTTACGGGTGGGTCAGCCCCAGCATTTT.

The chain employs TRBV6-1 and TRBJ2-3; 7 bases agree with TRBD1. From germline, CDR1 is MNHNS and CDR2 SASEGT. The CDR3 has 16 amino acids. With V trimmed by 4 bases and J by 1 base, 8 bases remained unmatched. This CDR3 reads CASSARQGKGTDTQYF. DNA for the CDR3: TGTGCCAGCAGTGCCAGACAGGGAAAGGGCACAGATACGCAGTATTTT.

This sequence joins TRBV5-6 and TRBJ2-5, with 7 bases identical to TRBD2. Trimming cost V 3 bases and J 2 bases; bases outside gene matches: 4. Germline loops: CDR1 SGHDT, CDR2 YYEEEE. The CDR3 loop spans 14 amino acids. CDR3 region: CASSWGSGQETQYF. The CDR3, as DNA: TGTGCCAGCAGCTGGGGTAGCGGGCAAGAGACCCAGTACTTC.

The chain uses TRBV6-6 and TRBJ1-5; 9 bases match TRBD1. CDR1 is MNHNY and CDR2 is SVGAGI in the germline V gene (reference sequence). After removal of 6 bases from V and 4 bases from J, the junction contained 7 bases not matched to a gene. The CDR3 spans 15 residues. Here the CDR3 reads CASSPGQGYNQPQHF. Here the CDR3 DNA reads TGTGCCAGCAGCCCCGGACAGGGGTATAATCAGCCCCAGCATTTT.

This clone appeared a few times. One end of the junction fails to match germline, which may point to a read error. CDR3 amino acids: CASSVGGGTTPVAKNSQYF. Written as DNA, the CDR3 is TGTGCCAGCAGCGTAGGTGGAGGGACGACACCCGTAGCCAAAAACAGTCAGTACTTC. The chain links TRBV9 to TRBJ2-4, with a tentative D call TRBD2 (6 bases). Germline V CDR1 and CDR2: SGDLS, YYNGEE. The CDR3 sequence is 19 residues long.

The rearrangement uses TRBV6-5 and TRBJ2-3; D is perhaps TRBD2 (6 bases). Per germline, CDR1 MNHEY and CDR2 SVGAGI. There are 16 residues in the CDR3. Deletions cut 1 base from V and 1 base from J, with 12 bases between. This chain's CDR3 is CASSYFRGGGTDTQYF. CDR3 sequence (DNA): TGTGCCAGCAGTTACTTTCGGGGCGGGGGCACAGATACGCAGTATTTT.

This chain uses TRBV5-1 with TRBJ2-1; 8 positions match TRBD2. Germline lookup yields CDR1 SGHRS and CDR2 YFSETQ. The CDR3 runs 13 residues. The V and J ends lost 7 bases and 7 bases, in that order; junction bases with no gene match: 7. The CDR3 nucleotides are TGCGCCAGCGCCGAGGAGCGGGGGAATGAGCAGTTCTTC. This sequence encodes CASAEERGNEQFF.

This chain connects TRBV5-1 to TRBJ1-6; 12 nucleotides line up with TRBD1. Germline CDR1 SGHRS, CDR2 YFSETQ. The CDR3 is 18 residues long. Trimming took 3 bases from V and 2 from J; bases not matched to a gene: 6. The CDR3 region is CASSSGQGARTYNSPLHF. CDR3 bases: TGCGCCAGCAGCTCGGGACAGGGGGCGCGGACCTATAATTCACCCCTCCACTTT.

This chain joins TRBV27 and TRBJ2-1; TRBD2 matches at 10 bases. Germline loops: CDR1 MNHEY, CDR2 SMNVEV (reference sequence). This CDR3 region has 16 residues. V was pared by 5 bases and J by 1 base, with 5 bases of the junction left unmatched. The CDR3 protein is CASSLQAGGSYNEQFF. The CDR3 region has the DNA TGTGCCAGCAGTCTTCAAGCGGGGGGGTCCTACAATGAGCAGTTCTTC.